These 18 T cell receptor beta chains share one sample of origin, sequenced in a study of Ad26.COV2.S vaccination and SARS-CoV-2 variants. TCRdb's table, derived via immunoSEQ multiplex PCR, lists solely in-frame clones and lacks some. The table records around 450,000 clones, roughly 87% of them present only once. Treatment specified: some 20 received Ad26.COV2.S at low or high dose, single or two shots; five or six received placebo; per-sample allocation not given. Collection of the samples took place on day 63 after the first injection of vaccine or placebo. The sample in question was peripheral blood, obtained in a trial of Ad26.COV2.S vaccine versus placebo. These receptors were taken from a person between 18 and 65 years old who received the Ad26.COV2.S COVID-19 vaccine or a placebo.

This chain joins TRBV10-3 and TRBJ2-1, with TRBD2 matching over 15 bases. V was clipped by 10 bases and J by 9 bases; unmatched bases: 1. This CDR3 has 12 residues. Germline CDR1 and CDR2: ENHRY and SYGVKD. This CDR3 reads CATGLAGGEQFF. CDR3 nucleotides: TGTGCCACGGGACTAGCGGGAGGTGAGCAGTTCTTC.

This chain connects TRBV5-8 to TRBJ2-7; TRBD1 matches at 8 bases. Germline CDR1 is SGHTS and CDR2 is YDEGEE. This CDR3 is built from 16 residues. With 3 bases clipped from V and 2 bases from J, the junction kept 10 bases outside the gene matches. Here the CDR3 DNA reads TGTGCCAGCAGCTACTCGAAGGACAGGGCCCCCTACGAGCAGTACTTC. Residues: CASSYSKDRAPYEQYF.

The CDR3 sequence is CASSYSTGGVTDTQYF. CDR3 nucleotides: TGTGCCAGCAGCTACTCGACAGGGGGCGTTACAGATACGCAGTATTTT. This chain uses TRBV7-9 with TRBJ2-3; 10 bases agree with TRBD1. CDR1 is SEHNR, CDR2 FQNEAQ, per germline (reference sequence). V shed 4 bases and J 3 bases; nucleotides not matched to a gene: 7. The CDR3 has 16 amino acids.

The V gene is TRBV5-6, the J gene TRBJ2-3, with D uncertain. The V end was cut by 4 bases, the J end by 5 bases, with 8 bases between. Germline CDR1 and CDR2: SGHDT and YYEEEE. The CDR3 is 12 amino acids. The CDR3 sequence: CASSRMGDTQYF. As DNA, the CDR3 is TGTGCCAGCAGCCGGATGGGAGATACGCAGTATTTT.

This CDR3 reads CASSLGQAERPQHF. Here the CDR3 DNA reads TGTGCCAGCAGCTTAGGGCAGGCCGAACGGCCCCAGCATTTT. The chain employs TRBV5-6 and TRBJ1-5; D unresolved. This CDR3 has 14 residues. CDR1 and CDR2 from the germline V gene are SGHDT and YYEEEE. The V end was cut by 2 bases, the J end by 9 bases, with 15 bases between.

The gene calls are TRBV25-1 and TRBJ2-1; 15 positions match TRBD2. The CDR3 sequence is 18 residues long. Losses at the gene ends were 0 bases for V and 6 bases for J; bases not matched to a gene: 6. The germline gives CDR1 MGHDK, CDR2 SYGVNS. CDR3 nucleotides: TGTGCCAGCAGTGAATATACGGGACTAGCGGGGGGCCTCAATGAGCAGTTCTTC. Translation gives CASSEYTGLAGGLNEQFF.

The CDR3 reads CASSLAPSGGETQYF. In nucleotides, the CDR3 is TGTGCCAGCAGCTTAGCGCCTAGCGGGGGAGAGACCCAGTACTTC. The chain couples TRBV7-2 to TRBJ2-5, with TRBD2 matching over 10 bases. V lost 0 bases, J lost 4 bases, and 2 bases stayed unmatched. The CDR3 has 15 residues. Germline V CDR1 and CDR2: SGHTA, FQGNSA.

This chain links TRBV27 with TRBJ2-1, with D unclear. The germline V gene has CDR1 MNHEY and CDR2 SMNVEV (reference sequence). Trimming stripped 6 bases from V and 4 bases from J, with 7 bases between. The CDR3 extends over 12 amino acids. CDR3 protein: CASRPTYNEQFF. CDR3 in DNA: TGTGCCAGCAGGCCCACTTACAATGAGCAGTTCTTC.

The chain is built from TRBV5-4 and TRBJ2-5; perhaps D is TRBD1 or TRBD2 (5 bases each). The V end was cut by 1 base, the J end by 3 bases, with 13 bases between. This CDR3 comprises 15 residues. Germline assignment: CDR1 SGHNT and CDR2 YYREEE (reference sequence). Here the CDR3 reads CASSLRSRGEETQYF. The DNA of the CDR3 is TGTGCCAGCAGCTTGAGGAGTAGGGGAGAAGAGACCCAGTACTTC.

This chain connects TRBV20-1 to TRBJ2-1; D not certain. The germline V and J ends were trimmed by 5 bases and 9 bases, with 8 bases remaining between them. In germline, CDR1 is DFQATT, CDR2 SNEGSKA (reference sequence). CDR3 length equals 10 residues. In nucleotides, the CDR3 is TGCAGTGCTGGATGGGGTGAGCAGTTCTTC. This codes for CSAGWGEQFF.

Concerning this clone itself: Other DNA sequences from this sample encode an identical CDR3 as well. The rearrangement uses TRBV30 and TRBJ1-3, with no clear D. The V gene lost 4 bases and the J gene lost 4 bases, with 5 bases spanning the gap. The CDR3 extends over 11 amino acids. Germline V gives CDR1 GTSNPN, CDR2 SVGIG (reference sequence). For the CDR3, the DNA is TGTGCCTGGAACCGAGGAAACACCATATATTTT. Protein product: CAWNRGNTIYF.

This sequence joins TRBV11-3 and TRBJ2-4; TRBD2 is a possible D gene (6 bases). Germline lookup yields CDR1 SGHNT and CDR2 YENEEA. The CDR3 spans 10 residues. Deletions cut 5 bases from V and 15 bases from J, with 11 bases between. The CDR3 DNA reads as TGTGCCAGCAGCCTCAGGGAGGCGTACTTC. Its protein product is CASSLREAYF.

This chain connects TRBV30 to TRBJ1-5; D unresolved. The ends were cut back, 0 bases at V and 6 bases at J, with 9 bases in the middle. The CDR3 runs 13 residues. In germline, CDR1 is GTSNPN, CDR2 SVGIG (reference sequence). The CDR3 DNA follows: TGTGCCTGGAGTGTCACACGGGGTCAGCCCCAGCATTTT. Translated: CAWSVTRGQPQHF.

This clone has only a few counts. The chain is built from TRBV7-2 and TRBJ1-5; D remains unclear. Deletions cut 3 bases from V and 5 bases from J, with 14 bases between. The germline V gene encodes CDR1 SGHTA and CDR2 FQGNSA. There are 15 residues in the CDR3. CDR3 sequence reads: CASSFTFRRDQPQHF. The CDR3 nucleotides are TGTGCCAGCAGCTTTACCTTCCGGAGGGATCAGCCCCAGCATTTT.

The chain joins TRBV5-5 to TRBJ1-1; D is undetermined. The V gene's germline CDR1 is SGHKS and CDR2 YYEKEE (reference sequence). The CDR3 is 15 amino acids. V lost 4 bases, J lost 1 base, and 14 bases lay in between. CDR3 amino acids: CASSIHGPANTEAFF. The CDR3, as DNA: TGTGCCAGCAGCATACATGGACCGGCGAACACTGAAGCTTTCTTT.

The chain has TRBV3-1 (or the pseudogene TRBV3-2) and TRBJ2-3; D remains unclear. Trimming pared 8 bases from V and 2 bases from J, leaving 11 bases between. The germline V gene has CDR1 LGHDT and CDR2 YNNKEL (reference sequence). CDR3 size: 13 residues. CDR3 sequence: CASGVGSTDTQYF. The CDR3 DNA follows: TGTGCCAGCGGGGTGGGGTCCACAGATACGCAGTATTTT.

The CDR3 DNA follows: TGTGCCAGCAGCCAGGTTCGTTCCCGAGACCCCTATGGCTACACCTTC. Amino acids: CASSQVRSRDPYGYTF. The chain combines TRBV4-2 with TRBJ1-2, with D hard to call. The CDR3 totals 16 residues. Germline CDR1 is LGHNA and CDR2 is YNFKEQ. Between the trimmed V and J ends, which lost 3 bases and 4 bases, there was a span of 18 bases.

Comments on this clone: The same CDR3 also results from other DNA sequences found in this sample. CDR3 in DNA: TGCAGCGTTGATAGGCACCTTAACTATGGCTACACCTTC. It codes for CSVDRHLNYGYTF. V and J are TRBV29-1 and TRBJ1-2; D not resolved. CDR1 is SQVTM and CDR2 is ANQGSEA in the germline V gene. The CDR3 has 13 residues. V lost 3 bases to trimming and J lost 1 base, with 9 bases between them. The full variable domain, rest sourced from reference TRBV29-1 and TRBJ1-2, is SAVISQKPSRDICQRGTSLTIQCQVDSQVTMMFWYRQQPGQSLTLIATANQGSEATYESGFVIDKFPISRPNLTFSTLTVSNMSPEDSSIYLCSVDRHLNYGYTFGSGTRLTVV.